Listed here are 9 T cell receptor beta chains from one sample, sequenced in a study of beta chain features in type 1 diabetes. The authors reverse transcribed all of the isolated RNA, so sequencing captured expressed TCRB transcripts. Data came from immunoSEQ multiplex PCR; TCRdb stores just in-frame clones and leaves some out. The sample carries 810,000 or so clones, about a sixth recorded once. The sample consisted of naive CD4+ T cells from blood. All receptors derive from a woman younger than 30 in good health.

The J gene is TRBJ2-7, the V gene TRBV7-8; 15 bases map to TRBD2. The CDR3 runs 16 residues. After removal of 5 bases from V and 4 bases from J, the junction contained 6 bases not matched to a gene. CDR1 is SGHVS and CDR2 is FQNEAQ in the germline V gene. The CDR3 sequence is CASSDGLAGGLYEQYF. As DNA, the CDR3 is TGTGCCAGCAGCGACGGACTAGCGGGGGGGCTATACGAGCAGTACTTC.

This clone came up a few times. The chain joins TRBV19 to TRBJ2-3; 8 nucleotides agree with TRBD2. Germline V gene lookup returns CDR1 LNHDA and CDR2 SQIVND (reference sequence). With 2 bases clipped from V and 1 base from J, the junction kept 8 bases outside the gene matches. This CDR3 has 17 residues. CDR3 sequence reads: CASSITGRAVGTDTQYF. The DNA of the CDR3 is TGTGCCAGTAGTATAACCGGGAGGGCCGTCGGCACAGATACGCAGTATTTT.

This clone turned up a few times. The chain combines TRBV29-1 with TRBJ2-5; 8 nucleotides align to TRBD1. The J call is uncertain, as TRBJ2-7 better fits the DNA end. Germline V lookup: CDR1 SQVTM, CDR2 ANQGSEA. The CDR3 spans 13 residues. The CDR3 here is CSVGDRRSYEQYF. The DNA of the CDR3 is TGCAGCGTAGGGGACAGGCGATCCTACGAGCAGTACTTC.

The chain combines TRBV5-4 with TRBJ2-2; the match to TRBD2 covers 9 bases. This CDR3 has 17 residues. Unmatched junction bases numbered 11, after V lost 3 bases and J lost 5 bases. Per germline, CDR1 SGHNT and CDR2 YYREEE (reference sequence). CDR3 in amino acids: CASSSGVREGPTGELFF. Here the CDR3 DNA reads TGTGCCAGCAGCTCGGGCGTGCGGGAGGGCCCAACCGGGGAGCTGTTTTTT.

This clone has more than one count but fewer than ten. The rearrangement joins TRBV6-1 to TRBJ2-2, with TRBD1 matching 9 bases. Looked up from germline, CDR1 is MNHNS and CDR2 is SASEGT. The V segment lost 1 base and the J segment 6 bases; nucleotides outside the gene matches: 3. This CDR3 has 15 amino acids. CDR3 bases: TGTGCCAGCAGTGAAGGGGGACAGGGTGCCGGGGAGCTGTTTTTT. Its protein is CASSEGGQGAGELFF.

The chain combines TRBV28 with TRBJ2-7; D perhaps matches TRBD1 (6 bases). Germline V CDR1 and CDR2: MDHEN, SYDVKM. CDR3 length: 13 residues. V lost 6 bases to trimming and J lost 13 bases, with 22 bases between them. CDR3 bases: TGTGCCAGCAGCCCGTCCTTACGGGACAACTCTTACTTC. It translates to CASSPSLRDNSYF.

This rearrangement joins TRBV27 to TRBJ1-5; D might be TRBD1 (6 bases). The CDR3 is made up of 15 amino acids. Trimming pared 7 bases from V and 0 bases from J, leaving 13 bases between. The germline CDR1 and CDR2 sequences are MNHEY and SMNVEV (reference sequence). The CDR3 DNA sequence: TGTGCCAGCAAAAAGACAGGACCTAGCAATCAGCCCCAGCATTTT. Protein sequence: CASKKTGPSNQPQHF.

This clone was seen only a few times. The chain employs TRBV28 and TRBJ2-1, with 10 bases that match TRBD1. This CDR3 is built from 14 residues. Trimming removed 5 bases from V and 7 bases from J; junction bases left unmatched: 5. Germline V CDR1 and CDR2: MDHEN, SYDVKM. The CDR3 sequence: CASSEGQGRNEQFF. In DNA form, the CDR3 reads TGTGCCAGCAGTGAGGGACAGGGGAGGAATGAGCAGTTCTTC.

The chain links TRBV10-3 to TRBJ2-1; 8 bases fit TRBD2. V shed 7 bases, J shed 0 bases, and the junction held 17 bases outside the gene matches. From germline, CDR1 is ENHRY and CDR2 SYGVKD. There are 19 residues in the CDR3. The DNA of the CDR3 is TGTGCCATCATCTGCCTCTCTGCGGGAGGACAGAGCTCCTACAATGAGCAGTTCTTC. Translation: CAIICLSAGGQSSYNEQFF.